This T cell receptor (beta chain) was observed in a study of blood T cell repertoires in COVID-19. Study summary: COVID-19 samples from acute and convalescent phases originated in the United States, Italy and Spain. PBMCs, B-cell-depleted T cells, or T cells were the source of the cDNA or gDNA that made up the material.

Authors' processing steps: Amplification with reference gene primers provided the estimates of nucleated cell counts. Profiling relied on immunoSEQ multiplex PCR, and the TCRdb table lists in-frame clones only, not all of them. That table gives V, J and clone size, and the DNA gave D and trimming. The sample has approximately 110,000 clones; approximately 78% are singletons. The germline V and J ends were trimmed by 4 bases and 1 base, with 10 bases remaining between them. Germline V gene sequence: CDR1 PRHDT, CDR2 FYEKMQ (reference sequence). This CDR3 has 14 residues. Sequencing used peripheral blood. The TCR originated in a woman aged 80 or over with acute or convalescent COVID-19. The chain carries TRBV13 and TRBJ2-5, with TRBD2 as a possible D gene (6 bases). This CDR3 reads CASSSGDSQETQYF. CDR3 DNA: TGTGCCAGCAGCTCTGGGGACTCCCAAGAGACCCAGTACTTC.